The rows below give T cell receptor beta chains drawn from one sample of a study of blood T cell repertoires in COVID-19. Measured with immunoSEQ multiplex PCR; TCRdb has only the in-frame clones, and not every one. The table lists 25,000 or so clones, 90% of them singletons. The sample was peripheral blood. The receptors derive from a man aged 70 or older with acute or convalescent COVID-19. CDR3s include the opening cysteine and the closing phenylalanine or tryptophan. Each record gives: J gene, clone size, D gene, V gene, CDR3 protein, CDR3 DNA. The D gene is left open where the match is weak. The size entry is marked missing in some rows and otherwise reads once, few, many or a size class.

TRBJ2-2,-,-,TRBV5-1,CASSSPTNTGELFF,TGCGCCAGCAGCTCCCCAACGAACACCGGGGAGCTGTTTTTT
TRBJ2-7,-,-,TRBV28,CASSLGTGTFYEQYF,TGTGCCAGCAGTCTCGGGACTGGAACCTTCTACGAGCAGTACTTC
TRBJ2-7,once,-,TRBV7-2,CASSSSRAGDQLF,TGTGCCAGCAGCTCATCTAGGGCAGGGGACCAACTCTTC
TRBJ2-3,-,TRBD2,TRBV27,CASRPGLAGVREFTDTQYF,TGTGCCAGCAGGCCGGGACTAGCGGGAGTAAGGGAATTCACAGATACGCAGTATTTT
TRBJ2-5,-,-,TRBV28,CASTQTGSSETQYF,TGTGCCAGCACGCAAACAGGGTCCTCAGAGACCCAGTACTTC
TRBJ2-1,-,-,TRBV7-2,CASSLLGDSSYNEQFF,TGTGCCAGCAGCTTGCTCGGCGACAGCTCCTACAATGAGCAGTTCTTC
TRBJ2-3,-,-,TRBV6-5,CATLTGTRSTDTQYF,TGTGCCACTCTCACAGGGACCCGTAGCACAGATACGCAGTATTTT
TRBJ2-1,-,-,TRBV19,CASSSPRNQGNEQFF,TGTGCCAGTAGTAGCCCTCGAAATCAGGGCAATGAGCAGTTCTTC
TRBJ2-2,-,TRBD2,TRBV5-6,CASSSPGRPGGTGELFF,TGTGCCAGCAGCAGCCCCGGGAGGCCTGGGGGAACCGGGGAGCTGTTTTTT
TRBJ2-7,-,-,TRBV3-1/TRBV3-2,CASSPRDTSYEQYF,TGTGCCAGCAGCCCCCGGGACACATCCTACGAGCAGTACTTC
TRBJ1-5,-,-,TRBV6-1,CASSEQYLNQPQHF,TGTGCCAGCAGTGAACAGTACCTGAATCAGCCCCAGCATTTT
TRBJ1-4,-,TRBD1,TRBV7-7,CASSYGTGSGEKLFF,TGTGCCAGCAGCTACGGGACAGGGAGTGGTGAAAAACTGTTTTTT
TRBJ1-5,-,-,TRBV6-2/TRBV6-3,CASSEDPVGVRGSNQPQHF,TGTGCCAGCAGCGAAGATCCGGTAGGGGTCCGTGGGAGCAATCAGCCCCAGCATTTT
TRBJ1-1,-,TRBD1,TRBV6-5,CASSPDRETEAFF,TGTGCCAGCAGCCCGGACAGGGAAACTGAAGCTTTCTTT
TRBJ1-6,-,-,TRBV30,CAWTLRDPDRYNSPLHF,TGTGCCTGGACCCTGCGGGACCCCGATCGGTATAATTCACCCCTCCACTTT
TRBJ2-6,-,-,TRBV19,CASRLQVSTGANVLTF,TGTGCCAGTAGGCTACAGGTATCTACTGGGGCCAACGTCCTGACTTTC
TRBJ2-3,-,-,TRBV3-1/TRBV3-2,CASTHRGDTQYF,TGTGCCAGCACCCACCGGGGGGATACGCAGTATTTT
TRBJ2-3,-,TRBD1,TRBV28,CASSHRTGGGDTQYF,TGTGCCAGCAGTCACAGGACAGGGGGCGGAGATACGCAGTATTTT
TRBJ2-4,-,TRBD1,TRBV6-5,CAILDRGKNIQYF,TGTGCCATCCTGGACAGGGGGAAAAACATTCAGTACTTC
TRBJ1-3,-,-,TRBV27,CASRRSGETGNTIYF,TGTGCCAGCAGGCGCTCGGGGGAAACTGGAAACACCATATATTTT
TRBJ2-1,-,-,TRBV7-2,CASSLGSSSYNEQFF,TGTGCCAGCAGCTTAGGTTCGAGCTCCTACAATGAGCAGTTCTTC
TRBJ2-7,few,TRBD2,TRBV7-9,CASSTSGGPGEQYF,TGTGCCAGCAGCACAAGCGGGGGGCCGGGCGAGCAGTACTTC
TRBJ2-7,-,TRBD1,TRBV29-1,CSVEGDRGDEQYF,TGCAGCGTTGAAGGGGACAGGGGCGACGAGCAGTACTTC
TRBJ2-1,-,-,TRBV14,CASSQPLTGYNEQFF,TGTGCCAGCAGCCAACCCCTAACGGGATACAATGAGCAGTTCTTC
TRBJ1-1,once,-,TRBV6-2/TRBV6-3,CASSYWEGNPEAFF,TGTGCCAGCAGTTATTGGGAGGGTAACCCTGAAGCTTTCTTT
TRBJ2-3,-,TRBD1,TRBV4-1,CASSQDQRTGGEDTQYF,TGCGCCAGCAGCCAAGATCAAAGGACAGGGGGCGAAGATACGCAGTATTTT
TRBJ2-4,-,-,TRBV19,CASSIGQGLQYF,TGTGCCAGTAGTATCGGCCAGGGTCTTCAGTACTTC
TRBJ1-5,-,-,TRBV7-8,CASSLFAPGTGNQPQHF,TGTGCCAGCAGCTTATTCGCACCCGGGACTGGGAATCAGCCCCAGCATTTT
TRBJ2-5,-,-,TRBV4-1,CASSLNRVRETQYF,TGCGCCAGCAGCCTTAATCGCGTCCGGGAGACCCAGTACTTC
TRBJ2-7,-,-,TRBV28,CASSGTGWGLEQYF,TGTGCCAGCAGCGGGACGGGATGGGGGCTCGAGCAGTACTTC
TRBJ2-7,-,-,TRBV11-2,CASSLPGSMREQYF,TGTGCCAGCAGCTTGCCAGGATCAATGCGCGAGCAGTACTTC
TRBJ1-5,few,-,TRBV4-1,CASSQEEGRPQHF,TGCGCCAGCAGCCAAGAGGAGGGCCGGCCCCAGCATTTT
TRBJ2-7,-,-,TRBV6-5,CASSRVTYEQYF,TGTGCCAGCAGCCGAGTGACCTACGAGCAGTACTTC
TRBJ1-3,-,-,TRBV28,CASSQGTLRNTIYF,TGTGCCAGCAGCCAGGGAACGTTGAGAAACACCATATATTTT
TRBJ2-7,few,-,TRBV28,CASSLTGSSYEQYF,TGTGCCAGCAGTTTAACAGGGAGCTCCTACGAGCAGTACTTC
TRBJ1-2,-,TRBD1,TRBV7-9,CASSSGDRPYGYTF,TGTGCCAGCAGCTCAGGGGACAGGCCGTATGGCTACACCTTC
TRBJ2-5,-,-,TRBV23-1,CASSQSRDRLETQYF,TGCGCCAGCAGTCAATCGAGAGACAGGCTAGAGACCCAGTACTTC
TRBJ1-3,-,-,TRBV7-2,CASSLVGGPGNTIYF,TGTGCCAGCAGCTTAGTGGGGGGGCCTGGAAACACCATATATTTT
TRBJ2-1,-,-,TRBV7-9,CASSSGPRHEQFF,TGTGCCAGCAGCTCTGGCCCAAGACACGAGCAGTTCTTC
TRBJ2-1,-,TRBD2,TRBV29-1,CSVGFGGSGNEQFF,TGCAGCGTGGGGTTCGGCGGGAGTGGCAATGAGCAGTTCTTC
TRBJ2-1,-,TRBD2,TRBV28,CASSYLAGVYNEQFF,TGTGCCAGCAGTTACCTAGCGGGAGTCTACAATGAGCAGTTCTTC
TRBJ2-7,few,-,TRBV5-1,CASSFDTPSYEQYF,TGCGCCAGCAGCTTCGACACTCCCTCCTACGAGCAGTACTTC
TRBJ2-7,-,TRBD2,TRBV9,CASSKGTSGSDEQYF,TGTGCCAGCAGCAAGGGGACTAGCGGGAGCGACGAGCAGTACTTC
TRBJ2-7,once,TRBD1,TRBV9,CASSVGQGGAYGQYF,TGTGCCAGCAGCGTCGGACAGGGGGGAGCCTACGGGCAGTACTTC
TRBJ2-1,-,TRBD1,TRBV7-9,CASSSRTGGADNEQFF,TGTGCCAGCAGTAGTCGGACAGGGGGCGCGGACAATGAGCAGTTCTTC
TRBJ1-4,-,-,TRBV5-1,CACRDTATNEKLFF,TGCGCCTGCCGAGACACCGCAACTAATGAAAAACTGTTTTTT
TRBJ1-2,-,-,TRBV7-2,CASSFEGTYFNGYTF,TGTGCCAGCAGCTTCGAGGGGACTTATTTTAATGGCTACACCTTC
TRBJ1-6,-,-,TRBV19,CASSMGGAGSPLHF,TGTGCCAGTAGTATGGGCGGCGCGGGGTCACCCCTCCACTTT
TRBJ2-2,-,-,TRBV7-9,CASSETLVSTGELFF,TGTGCCAGCAGCGAAACGCTAGTGTCCACCGGGGAGCTGTTTTTT
TRBJ2-1,-,-,TRBV5-8,CASSSWTNGLYNEQFF,TGTGCCAGCAGCTCCTGGACTAACGGGCTTTACAATGAGCAGTTCTTC
TRBJ1-2,-,-,TRBV28,CASSLSGNGYTF,TGTGCCAGCAGTTTATCAGGGAATGGCTACACCTTC
TRBJ2-2,-,-,TRBV7-2,CASSLAGGYTGELFF,TGTGCCAGCAGCTTAGCGGGAGGATACACCGGGGAGCTGTTTTTT
TRBJ1-1,-,-,TRBV7-8,CASSLVFWEDTEAFF,TGTGCCAGCAGCTTAGTTTTTTGGGAGGACACTGAAGCTTTCTTT